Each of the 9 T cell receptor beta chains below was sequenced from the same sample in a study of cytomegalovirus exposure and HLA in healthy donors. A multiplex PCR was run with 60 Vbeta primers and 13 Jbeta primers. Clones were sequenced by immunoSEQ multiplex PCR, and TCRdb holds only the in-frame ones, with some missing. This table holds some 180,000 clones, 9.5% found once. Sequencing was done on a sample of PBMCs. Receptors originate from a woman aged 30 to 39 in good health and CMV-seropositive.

The CDR3 here is CASSLLQETSYEQYF. In DNA, the CDR3 is TGCGCCAGCAGCTTACTACAGGAGACCTCCTACGAGCAGTACTTC. The chain joins TRBV5-1 to TRBJ2-5; the D gene is possibly TRBD1 (5 bases). With the DNA end fitting TRBJ2-7 better, the J assignment may be wrong. Per the germline V gene, CDR1 is SGHRS and CDR2 is YFSETQ. This CDR3 spans 15 amino acids.

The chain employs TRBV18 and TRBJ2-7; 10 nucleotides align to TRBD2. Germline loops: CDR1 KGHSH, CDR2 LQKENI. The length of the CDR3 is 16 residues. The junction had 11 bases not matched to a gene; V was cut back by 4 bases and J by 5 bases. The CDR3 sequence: CASSRDRGLAFNEQYF. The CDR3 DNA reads TGTGCCAGCTCACGAGACCGGGGACTAGCGTTCAACGAGCAGTACTTC. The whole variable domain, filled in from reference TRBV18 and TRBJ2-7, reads NAGVMQNPRHLVRRRGQEARLRCSPMKGHSHVYWYRQLPEEGLKFMVYLQKENIIDESGMPKERFSAEFPKEGPSILRIQQVVRGDSAAYFCASSRDRGLAFNEQYFGPGTRLTVT.

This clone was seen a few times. CDR3 sequence (DNA): TGTGCCAGCAGCTTAGAACTGGGGGCAAACACCATATATTTT. Translating it yields CASSLELGANTIYF. The V call is TRBV7-9, the J call TRBJ1-3; tentatively, D is TRBD1 (6 bases). The V gene's germline CDR1 is SEHNR and CDR2 FQNEAQ (reference sequence). CDR3 length: 14 residues. V lost 1 base to trimming and J lost 6 bases, with 10 bases between them.

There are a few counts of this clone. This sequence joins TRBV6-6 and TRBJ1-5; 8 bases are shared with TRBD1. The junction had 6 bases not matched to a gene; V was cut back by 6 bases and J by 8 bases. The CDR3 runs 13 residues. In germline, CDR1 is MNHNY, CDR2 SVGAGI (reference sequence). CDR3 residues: CASSPDRVEPQHF. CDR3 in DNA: TGTGCCAGCAGCCCGGACAGGGTTGAGCCCCAGCATTTT.

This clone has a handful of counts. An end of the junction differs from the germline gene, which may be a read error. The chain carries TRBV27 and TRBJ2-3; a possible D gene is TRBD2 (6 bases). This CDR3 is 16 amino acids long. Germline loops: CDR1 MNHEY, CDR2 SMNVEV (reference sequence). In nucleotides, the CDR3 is TGTGTCAGCAGTTTATCGAGACGGAGGGGAACAGATACGCAGTATTTT. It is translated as CVSSLSRRRGTDTQYF.

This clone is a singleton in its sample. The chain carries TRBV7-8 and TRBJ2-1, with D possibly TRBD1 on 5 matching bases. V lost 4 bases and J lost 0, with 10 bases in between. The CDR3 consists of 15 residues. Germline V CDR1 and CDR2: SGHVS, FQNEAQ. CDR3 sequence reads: CASSSDRGSYNEQFF. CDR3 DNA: TGTGCCAGCAGCTCCGATAGGGGCTCCTACAATGAGCAGTTCTTC.

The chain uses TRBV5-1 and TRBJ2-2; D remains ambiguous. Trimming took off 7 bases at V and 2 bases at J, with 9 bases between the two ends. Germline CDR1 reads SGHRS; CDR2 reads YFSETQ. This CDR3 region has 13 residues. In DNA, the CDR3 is TGCGCCAGCTCAGGATTTAACACCGGGGAGCTGTTTTTT. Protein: CASSGFNTGELFF.

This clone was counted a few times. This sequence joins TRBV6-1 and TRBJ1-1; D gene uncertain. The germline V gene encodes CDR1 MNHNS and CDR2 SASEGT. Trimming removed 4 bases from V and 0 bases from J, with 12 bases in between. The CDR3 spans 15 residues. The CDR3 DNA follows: TGTGCCAGCAGTGCGTGGGAGAAAATGAACACTGAAGCTTTCTTT. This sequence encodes CASSAWEKMNTEAFF.

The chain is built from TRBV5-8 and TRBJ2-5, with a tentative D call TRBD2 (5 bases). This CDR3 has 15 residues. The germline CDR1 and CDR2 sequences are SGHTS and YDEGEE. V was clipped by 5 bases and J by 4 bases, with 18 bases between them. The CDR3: CASSGAEFSGETQYF. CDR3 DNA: TGTGCCAGCAGTGGAGCGGAGTTTTCCGGAGAGACCCAGTACTTC.